The TCR beta chain under discussion was sequenced for a study of STAT3 mutations in large granular lymphocyte leukemia. The study, taken as a whole, reports: In T-cell large granular lymphocyte leukemia, about half of patients showed multiple immunodominant subclonotypes. Clonal expansion was inferred from other time points because no sample existed at each clone's first appearance.

TCRbeta libraries averaged about 40,773 productive templates per sample. The assay was immunoSEQ multiplex PCR, and TCRdb's table has in-frame clones only and misses some. The repertoire holds 17,000 or so clones, just under 85% seen once, with roughly 8.1% in the top ten. About this clone: What it binds is unknown.

The V gene lost 5 bases and the J gene lost 3 bases, with 8 bases spanning the gap. This CDR3 contains 12 residues. Germline CDR1 reads SNHLY; CDR2 reads FYNNEI. The sequence was collected from a man aged 45-65 years with T-cell large granular lymphocyte leukemia. Some clones in this sample may be carry-over from other donors' samples. Sequencing was performed on peripheral blood mononuclear cells. This chain links TRBV2 with TRBJ2-7, with D unresolved. The CDR3 protein is CASSRDLYEQYF. CDR3 DNA: TGTGCCAGCAGTCGTGACCTCTACGAGCAGTACTTC. The whole variable domain, remainder taken from reference TRBV2 and TRBJ2-7, is EPEVTQTPSHQVTQMGQEVILRCVPISNHLYFYWYRQILGQKVEFLVSFYNNEISEKSEIFDDQFSVERPDGSNFTLKIRSTKLEDSAMYFCASSRDLYEQYFGPGTRLTVT.